This passage covers 22 T cell receptor beta chains from one sample sequenced in a study of blood T cell repertoires in COVID-19. Sequencing was performed with immunoSEQ multiplex PCR; in TCRdb, only in-frame clones are kept and a portion is missing. The sample consists of some 230,000 clones, around 82% of them appearing once. What was sequenced was peripheral blood. The receptors originated from a woman in her sixties with acute or convalescent COVID-19.

The rearrangement joins TRBV28 to TRBJ1-1, with 9 bases matching TRBD1. The CDR3 runs to 13 residues. The V segment lost 5 bases and the J segment 11 bases; nucleotides outside the gene matches: 9. Germline CDR1 and CDR2: MDHEN and SYDVKM. CDR3 sequence (DNA): TGTGCCAGCAGTCCCCCCGGGACAGGGCTTGCTTTCTTT. It codes for CASSPPGTGLAFF. The full variable domain, rest sourced from reference TRBV28 and TRBJ1-1, is DVKVTQSSRYLVKRTGEKVFLECVQDMDHENMFWYRQDPGLGLRLIYFSYDVKMKEKGDIPEGYSVSREKKERFSLILESASTNQTSMYLCASSPPGTGLAFFGQGTRLTVV.

The chain is built from TRBV9 and TRBJ1-2; D unresolved. Germline CDR1 reads SGDLS; CDR2 reads YYNGEE. Trimming left V 0 bases short and J 5 bases short, with 8 bases between. The CDR3 is 13 residues long. The CDR3 spells CASSVGGRYGYTF. For the CDR3, the DNA is TGTGCCAGCAGCGTAGGAGGTAGATATGGCTACACCTTC.

This chain connects TRBV5-6 to TRBJ2-7; 9 bases are shared with TRBD2. There are 17 residues in the CDR3. CDR1 SGHDT and CDR2 YYEEEE come from the germline V gene. V gave up 4 bases and J gave up 3 bases; unmatched junction bases: 14. In nucleotides, the CDR3 is TGTGCCAGCAGCGGGTGGGACGGGGTAGCGGGGGACTACGAGCAGTACTTC. Translating it yields CASSGWDGVAGDYEQYF. Variable domain in full (rest from reference TRBV5-6 and TRBJ2-7): DAGVTQSPTHLIKTRGQQVTLRCSPKSGHDTVSWYQQALGQGPQFIFQYYEEEERQRGNFPDRFSGHQFPNYSSELNVNALLLGDSALYLCASSGWDGVAGDYEQYFGPGTRLTVT.

This chain links TRBV30 with TRBJ2-3, with unresolved D. V gave up 2 bases and J gave up 6 bases, with 9 bases separating them. From germline, CDR1 is GTSNPN and CDR2 SVGIG (reference sequence). The CDR3 is 12 amino acids. The CDR3 region is CAWSLGSDTQYF. As DNA, the CDR3 is TGTGCCTGGAGTCTAGGCAGCGATACGCAGTATTTT.

The chain combines TRBV4-1 with TRBJ1-1; TRBD1 agrees at 7 bases. There are 20 residues in the CDR3. With 0 bases clipped from V and 4 bases from J, the junction kept 20 bases outside the gene matches. Germline V gene data show CDR1 as MGHRA and CDR2 as YSYEKL. For the CDR3, the DNA is TGCGCCAGCAGCCAAGACCCAATTGCGACAGGGTGGGTATTGGGCACTGAAGCTTTCTTT. This codes for CASSQDPIATGWVLGTEAFF.

The chain combines TRBV30 with TRBJ1-1; D is unresolved. Per the germline V gene, CDR1 is GTSNPN and CDR2 is SVGIG (reference sequence). The CDR3 runs to 12 residues. The ends were cut back, 4 bases at V and 4 bases at J, with 10 bases in the middle. DNA for the CDR3: TGTGCCTGGACAGGAGGTGGCACTGAAGCTTTCTTT. The encoded protein is CAWTGGGTEAFF.

The chain uses TRBV2 and TRBJ2-1; 9 positions match TRBD2. In germline, CDR1 is SNHLY, CDR2 FYNNEI. After removal of 9 bases from V and 13 bases from J, the junction contained 10 bases not matched to a gene. This CDR3 is 12 amino acids long. The CDR3: CASDGLAPIQFF. CDR3 DNA sequence: TGTGCCAGTGATGGACTAGCGCCTATCCAGTTCTTC.

The V call is TRBV15, the J call TRBJ1-4; possibly TRBD1 for D (5 bases). Trimming took 5 bases from V and 10 from J, leaving 20 bases between them. The CDR3 loop spans 15 amino acids. CDR1 and CDR2 from the germline V gene are LNHNV and YYDKDF (reference sequence). CDR3 region: CATSQELDSLVKLFF. The CDR3 DNA reads TGTGCCACCAGCCAGGAGCTAGACAGCCTCGTAAAACTGTTTTTT.

The chain joins TRBV2 to TRBJ2-2; TRBD2 matches at 9 bases. CDR3 length: 15 amino acids. Germline CDR1 and CDR2: SNHLY and FYNNEI. V lost 7 bases to trimming and J lost 0 bases; unmatched junction nucleotides: 3. The CDR3 sequence: CASKGLASNTGELFF. CDR3 nucleotides: TGTGCCAGCAAGGGACTAGCCTCGAACACCGGGGAGCTGTTTTTT.

This clone appeared a single time. The chain recombines TRBV18 with TRBJ1-4; D unclear. V lost 4 bases and J 5 bases, leaving 14 bases between the germline ends. CDR3 size: 15 residues. Germline assignment: CDR1 KGHSH and CDR2 LQKENI. The CDR3 spells CASSLQSLENEKLFF. DNA of the CDR3: TGTGCCAGCTCACTACAGAGTCTCGAAAATGAAAAACTGTTTTTT.

This clone was counted ten times or more. The V and J genes are TRBV19 and TRBJ1-2; 7 bases fit TRBD1. This CDR3 spans 15 amino acids. V was clipped by 5 bases and J by 0 bases; unmatched bases: 6. The germline gives CDR1 LNHDA, CDR2 SQIVND (reference sequence). The CDR3 coding sequence is TGTGCCAGTAGTGGCAGGGGGAACCCTAACTATGGCTACACCTTC. As protein: CASSGRGNPNYGYTF.

This chain uses TRBV7-9 with TRBJ1-2, with D maybe TRBD1 (6 bases). Trimming pared 0 bases from V and 8 bases from J, leaving 13 bases between. Germline values: CDR1 SEHNR, CDR2 FQNEAQ (reference sequence). CDR3 length: 14 residues. The CDR3 sequence: CASSLAGALEGYTF. In DNA, the CDR3 is TGTGCCAGCAGCTTAGCGGGGGCCCTGGAGGGCTACACCTTC.

This clone was seen only a few times. J is TRBJ1-1 and V is TRBV5-1, with a possible D match to TRBD1 (6 bases). CDR3 size: 14 residues. The germline V gene has CDR1 SGHRS and CDR2 YFSETQ. The ends were cut back, 3 bases at V and 1 base at J, with 10 bases in the middle. The CDR3 sequence: CASSWGTQNTEAFF. The CDR3 DNA reads as TGCGCCAGCAGCTGGGGGACACAGAACACTGAAGCTTTCTTT. The full variable domain, in which reference TRBV5-1 and TRBJ1-1 provide the parts outside the CDR3, is KAGVTQTPRYLIKTRGQQVTLSCSPISGHRSVSWYQQTPGQGLQFLFEYFSETQRNKGNFPGRFSGRQFSNSRSEMNVSTLELGDSALYLCASSWGTQNTEAFFGQGTRLTVV.

This clone was found once. The chain is built from TRBV12-3 or TRBV12-4 and TRBJ1-1; D uncertain. The CDR3 length is 11 residues. Trimming took 3 bases from V and 4 from J, leaving 3 bases between them. CDR3 protein: CASSFSTEAFF. For the CDR3, the DNA is TGTGCCAGCAGTTTTAGCACTGAAGCTTTCTTT.

CDR3 loop: CASSQAHISGNTIYF. The CDR3 DNA reads as TGTGCCAGCAGCCAAGCCCACATCTCTGGAAACACCATATATTTT. The V call is TRBV3-1 (or the pseudogene TRBV3-2), the J call TRBJ1-3; D gene uncertain. CDR3 length: 15 amino acids. From germline, CDR1 is LGHDT and CDR2 YNNKEL (reference sequence). Trimming removed 1 base at V and 0 bases at J, with 7 bases between.

The J gene is TRBJ1-1, the V gene TRBV7-9; maybe TRBD1 (5 bases). The CDR3 consists of 13 residues. V lost 7 bases and J lost 6, with 15 bases in between. Germline loops: CDR1 SEHNR, CDR2 FQNEAQ (reference sequence). CDR3 sequence: CASKTPGSPEAFF. The CDR3 nucleotides are TGTGCCAGCAAGACCCCAGGGTCGCCTGAAGCTTTCTTT.

The chain carries TRBV6-2 or TRBV6-3 and TRBJ1-1, with 7 bases aligning to TRBD1. V dropped 6 bases and J dropped 1; count of bases not matched to a gene: 8. CDR3 length: 15 amino acids. CDR1 MNHEY and CDR2 SVGEGT come from the germline V gene. CDR3 nucleotide sequence: TGTGCCAGCAGCCGGCGGACAGGACGGAACACTGAAGCTTTCTTT. Encoded protein: CASSRRTGRNTEAFF.

The V gene is TRBV6-6, the J gene TRBJ1-1; unclear D gene. Germline V gene lookup returns CDR1 MNHNY and CDR2 SVGAGI (reference sequence). The V and J ends lost 2 bases and 9 bases respectively, with 10 bases between them. The CDR3 is 12 amino acids. This chain's CDR3 is CASSYKTEKAFF. CDR3 bases: TGTGCCAGCAGTTACAAGACGGAGAAAGCTTTCTTT.

The chain recombines TRBV3-1 (or the pseudogene TRBV3-2) with TRBJ1-4, with 10 bases identical to TRBD1. The CDR3 extends over 15 amino acids. The germline gives CDR1 LGHDT, CDR2 YNNKEL (reference sequence). The ends lost 4 bases at V and 8 bases at J; junction bases unmatched: 7. The CDR3 spells CASSRGTGVLEKLFF. The CDR3 DNA follows: TGTGCCAGCAGCCGCGGGACAGGGGTTCTAGAAAAACTGTTTTTT.

The rearrangement links TRBV6-5 to TRBJ2-7, with TRBD2 matching 8 bases. Germline trimming cut 0 bases from V and 1 base from J; bases unmatched to any gene: 5. The CDR3 extends over 16 amino acids. Germline V gene data show CDR1 as MNHEY and CDR2 as SVGAGI. CDR3 sequence reads: CASSYSTSAISYEQYF. CDR3 DNA: TGTGCCAGCAGTTACTCGACTAGCGCAATTTCCTACGAGCAGTACTTC.

CDR3 DNA: TGTGCCAGCAGTGAACTGTCAGGGCGCACCGGGGAGCTGTTTTTT. Its translation: CASSELSGRTGELFF. V and J are TRBV6-1 and TRBJ2-2, with D possibly being TRBD1 (5 bases). V shed 2 bases and J shed 4 bases, with 11 bases lying between them. CDR1 is MNHNS, CDR2 SASEGT, per germline. This CDR3 has 15 amino acids.

The chain combines TRBV7-9 with TRBJ2-7, with D tentatively TRBD1 (5 bases). With 4 bases removed from V and 5 bases from J, the gap between germline ends came to 6 bases. Looked up from germline, CDR1 is SEHNR and CDR2 is FQNEAQ (reference sequence). This CDR3 has 11 amino acids. This CDR3 reads CASSSGHEQYF. The CDR3 coding sequence is TGTGCCAGCAGCTCAGGGCACGAGCAGTACTTC.